The present T cell receptor beta chain was sequenced within a study of human T cells and chemical hapten exposure. Study overall: Patch tests containing 0.01% DPC, applied to the upper back, were read at 6 days. Per-sample TCR yield variation was attributed mainly to small pooled library volume differences.

TCRdb used MiXCR to reprocess the RACE reads, holding one entry per CDR3 protein. The sample consists of fewer than 40,000 distinct CDR3 sequences, roughly an eighth of them appearing once. Stated time point: patch test 3, about 24 weeks after DPC sensitization. Documented treatment: therapeutic diphenylcyclopropenone sensitization with weekly scalp DPC. Extraction yielded total RNA from whole blood (unfractionated). V was pared by 0 bases and J by 1 base, with 5 bases between. Germline values: CDR1 SGHRS, CDR2 YFSETQ. The CDR3 runs 14 residues. A few counts support this clonotype. The sample here was whole blood, taken in connection with sensitization to the hapten diphenylcyclopropenone (DPC). This chain joins TRBV5-1 and TRBJ1-5; D may be TRBD1 (5 bases). This receptor was identified in a woman aged 40-49 years with alopecia areata. Some clones in this sample may be carry-over from other donors' samples. The CDR3 DNA is TGCGCCAGCAGCTTGGGACAGAGCAATCAGCCCCAGCATTTT. Its translation: CASSLGQSNQPQHF. The variable domain in full, with the rest retrieved from reference TRBV5-1 and TRBJ1-5, is KAGVTQTPRYLIKTRGQQVTLSCSPISGHRSVSWYQQTPGQGLQFLFEYFSETQRNKGNFPGRFSGRQFSNSRSEMNVSTLELGDSALYLCASSLGQSNQPQHFGDGTRLSIL.